These T cell receptor beta chains were read from a single sample in a study of human T cells and chemical hapten exposure. TCRdb re-derived calls from the RACE reads in MiXCR, one entry per CDR3 protein. The sample shows some 100,000 distinct CDR3 sequences, roughly a tenth of them seen only once. The material sequenced was whole blood, taken in connection with sensitization to the hapten diphenylcyclopropenone (DPC). These receptors originate from a woman in her thirties or forties with alopecia areata. Some clones in this sample may be carry-over from other donors' samples. CDR3s include the opening cysteine and the closing phenylalanine or tryptophan. The D gene is left open where the match is weak. Clone size is stated in some rows and not others, as once, few, many or a class when expanded.

>TRBV5-5|-|-|TRBJ1-2
CASSFEARGEFYGYTF
TGTGCCAGCAGTTTTGAGGCACGGGGAGAGTTCTATGGCTACACCTTC
>TRBV28|few|-|TRBJ2-1
CASSFLGGGEQFF
TGTGCCAGCAGTTTTTTGGGGGGCGGTGAGCAGTTCTTC
>TRBV7-2|-|-|TRBJ1-2
CASSLDRYFYGYTF
TGTGCCAGCAGCTTAGACAGATATTTCTATGGCTACACCTTC
>TRBV18|many|-|TRBJ2-1
CASSPLRGEQFF
TGTGCCAGCTCACCACTTCGGGGGGAGCAGTTCTTC
>TRBV4-1|many|TRBD1|TRBJ1-6
CASSLTGSSYNSPLHF
TGCGCCAGCAGCCTGACAGGGAGCTCCTATAATTCACCCCTCCACTTT
>TRBV5-4|many|TRBD1|TRBJ2-7
CASSAGTGGLPYEQYF
TGTGCCAGCAGCGCCGGGACAGGGGGCCTACCCTACGAGCAGTACTTC
>TRBV7-2|many|TRBD2|TRBJ2-5
CASSLGRGGGLQETQYF
TGTGCCAGCAGCTTAGGCCGGGGCGGGGGACTTCAAGAGACCCAGTACTTC
>TRBV6-2/TRBV6-3|few|TRBD1|TRBJ2-3
CASSYFGQGADTQYF
TGTGCCAGCAGTTACTTCGGACAGGGAGCAGATACGCAGTATTTT
>TRBV29-1|-|-|TRBJ1-5
CSVAEDRNQPQHF
TGCAGCGTTGCCGAAGACAGGAATCAGCCCCAGCATTTT
>TRBV10-3|many|-|TRBJ2-1
CAISEGSGSYNEQFF
TGTGCCATCAGTGAAGGAAGCGGCTCCTACAATGAGCAGTTCTTC
>TRBV4-2|-|TRBD2|TRBJ2-3
CASSPTLAGGDTQYF
TGTGCCAGCAGCCCAACGCTAGCGGGGGGGGATACGCAGTATTTT
>TRBV3-1|-|TRBD2|TRBJ2-3
CASSQESGGADTQYF
TGTGCCAGCAGCCAAGAGAGCGGGGGGGCAGATACGCAGTATTTT
>TRBV20-1|-|-|TRBJ1-2
CSPERPPGGDTVLSYTF
TGCAGCCCTGAGCGGCCTCCCGGAGGGGACACTGTTCTAAGCTACACCTTC
>TRBV6-2/TRBV6-3|many|-|TRBJ2-1
CASSLAGGGIYNEQFF
TGTGCCAGCAGTCTGGCCGGAGGGGGAATTTACAATGAGCAGTTCTTC
>TRBV20-1|-|TRBD1|TRBJ1-2
CSAIGTGDSPYGYTF
TGCAGTGCTATAGGAACAGGGGATAGCCCCTATGGCTACACCTTC
>TRBV5-1|many|TRBD2|TRBJ2-5
CASSLAGGETQYF
TGCGCCAGCAGCTTGGCCGGGGGGGAGACCCAGTACTTC
>TRBV3-1|many|-|TRBJ1-6
CASSQEGGATPLHF
TGTGCCAGCAGCCAAGAGGGGGGCGCGACACCCCTCCACTTT
>TRBV18|few|TRBD2|TRBJ2-6
CASSPISSGGIGANVLTF
TGTGCCAGCTCACCAATTAGCAGCGGGGGGATTGGGGCCAACGTCCTGACTTTC
>TRBV7-2|-|-|TRBJ2-1
CASSAPGPLPGEQFF
TGTGCCAGCAGCGCGCCGGGACCCCTCCCCGGTGAGCAGTTCTTC
>TRBV5-1|many|-|TRBJ2-3
CASSPLPDTQYF
TGCGCCAGCAGCCCCCTTCCGGATACGCAGTATTTT
>TRBV2|-|TRBD1|TRBJ1-3
CASSGRQGAAGNTIYF
TGTGCCAGCAGTGGGCGACAGGGGGCGGCTGGAAACACCATATATTTT
>TRBV5-8|-|-|TRBJ1-2
CASSGPAGLYGYTF
TGTGCCAGCTCGGGACCAGCGGGGCTCTATGGCTACACCTTC
>TRBV7-9|-|-|TRBJ1-4
CGVENEKLFF
TGCGGGGTAGAGAATGAAAAACTGTTTTTT
>TRBV5-6|few|TRBD1|TRBJ2-7
CASSSGTGRYEQYF
TGTGCCAGCAGTTCCGGGACAGGGCGCTACGAGCAGTACTTC
>TRBV6-6|many|TRBD1|TRBJ1-4
CASSYSQGVLEKLFF
TGTGCCAGCAGTTACTCGCAGGGGGTTCTGGAAAAACTGTTTTTT
>TRBV4-3|few|-|TRBJ1-3
CASSQDTSGSGNTIYF
TGCGCCAGCAGCCAAGATACTTCAGGGTCTGGAAACACCATATATTTT
>TRBV4-2|many|-|TRBJ2-3
CASSQEADTQYF
TGTGCCAGCAGCCAAGAGGCCGATACGCAGTATTTT
>TRBV10-3|few|-|TRBJ2-1
CAISEEDYNEQFF
TGTGCCATCAGTGAAGAGGACTACAATGAGCAGTTCTTC
>TRBV12-3/TRBV12-4|-|TRBD1|TRBJ2-1
CASSSTGTSYNEQFF
TGTGCCAGCAGTTCGACAGGGACCTCCTACAATGAGCAGTTCTTC
>TRBV6-5|many|-|TRBJ1-6
CASRYPGGANSPLHF
TGTGCCAGCAGATATCCGGGGGGGGCGAATTCACCCCTCCACTTT
>TRBV9|-|-|TRBJ2-7
CASSEAAGTESDEQYF
TGTGCCAGCAGCGAGGCAGCCGGGACGGAGAGCGACGAGCAGTACTTC
>TRBV29-1|-|-|TRBJ1-1
CSATIVNTEAFF
TGCAGCGCCACGATCGTGAACACTGAAGCTTTCTTT
>TRBV10-3|few|TRBD2|TRBJ2-1
CAIRGLAASSYNEQFF
TGTGCCATCAGGGGACTAGCGGCGAGCTCCTACAATGAGCAGTTCTTC
>TRBV6-1|few|-|TRBJ1-1
CASSEALGGQVTEAFF
TGTGCCAGCAGTGAAGCGCTGGGAGGGCAGGTCACTGAAGCTTTCTTT
>TRBV3-1|many|-|TRBJ2-7
CASSRQVVLSEQYF
TGTGCCAGCAGTCGACAGGTCGTTTTGAGTGAGCAGTACTTC
>TRBV9|-|-|TRBJ2-3
CASSVVPGDTQYF
TGTGCCAGCAGCGTAGTGCCTGGTGATACGCAGTATTTT
>TRBV12-3/TRBV12-4|few|-|TRBJ2-7
CASSFAARDYEQYF
TGTGCCAGCAGTTTCGCGGCTAGAGACTACGAGCAGTACTTC
>TRBV6-5|many|-|TRBJ1-5
CASSRKPAEGGQPQHF
TGTGCCAGCAGCCGGAAGCCCGCCGAGGGAGGTCAGCCCCAGCATTTT
>TRBV25-1|few|-|TRBJ1-2
CASSEGQFGGYTF
TGTGCCAGCAGTGAAGGACAGTTCGGTGGCTACACCTTC
>TRBV6-5|many|TRBD1|TRBJ2-7
CASSHRRDSRYEQYF
TGTGCCAGCAGTCACCGCCGGGACAGCCGATACGAGCAGTACTTC
>TRBV12-3/TRBV12-4|few|-|TRBJ1-2
CASSPRFSLGYTF
TGTGCCAGCAGTCCCAGGTTCTCTTTGGGCTACACCTTC
>TRBV4-3|-|-|TRBJ2-1
CASSQSRYWEGEQFF
TGCGCCAGCAGCCAGAGCAGGTACTGGGAAGGTGAGCAGTTCTTC
>TRBV7-7|-|-|TRBJ1-1
CAVPRDTKGDTEAFF
TGTGCCGTTCCTAGGGACACCAAGGGGGACACTGAAGCTTTCTTT
>TRBV4-3|many|-|TRBJ1-2
CASSQDLRGQPGYTF
TGCGCCAGCAGCCAAGATCTGCGGGGGCAACCGGGCTACACCTTC
>TRBV12-3/TRBV12-4|few|-|TRBJ2-1
CASSLNSGNEQFF
TGTGCCAGCAGTTTAAATTCAGGTAATGAGCAGTTCTTC
>TRBV6-1|-|-|TRBJ1-1
CASSEAREWSEAFF
TGTGCCAGCAGTGAAGCACGGGAGTGGTCTGAAGCTTTCTTT
>TRBV7-2|many|-|TRBJ1-3
CASSLTGQFSGNTIYF
TGTGCCAGCAGCTTAACAGGGCAGTTCTCTGGAAACACCATATATTTT
>TRBV2|-|TRBD2|TRBJ2-5
CASKKDSGWQETQYF
TGTGCCAGCAAGAAGGATAGCGGGTGGCAAGAGACCCAGTACTTC
>TRBV11-2|many|-|TRBJ2-3
CASSSEWVQYF
TGTGCCAGCAGCTCCGAGTGGGTGCAGTATTTT
>TRBV29-1|-|-|TRBJ1-5
CSVRGSSPNQPQHF
TGCAGCGTGAGAGGATCATCGCCAAATCAGCCCCAGCATTTT
>TRBV7-7|many|-|TRBJ2-3
CASSLGGDSADTQYF
TGTGCTAGCAGCTTGGGGGGCGATTCGGCAGATACGCAGTATTTT
>TRBV6-2/TRBV6-3|-|TRBD1|TRBJ1-5
CASRSTGGPPQPQHF
TGTGCCAGCAGATCGACAGGGGGCCCCCCTCAGCCCCAGCATTTT
>TRBV11-2|few|-|TRBJ2-2
CASAPFSYTGELFF
TGTGCCAGCGCCCCTTTTTCCTACACCGGGGAGCTGTTTTTT